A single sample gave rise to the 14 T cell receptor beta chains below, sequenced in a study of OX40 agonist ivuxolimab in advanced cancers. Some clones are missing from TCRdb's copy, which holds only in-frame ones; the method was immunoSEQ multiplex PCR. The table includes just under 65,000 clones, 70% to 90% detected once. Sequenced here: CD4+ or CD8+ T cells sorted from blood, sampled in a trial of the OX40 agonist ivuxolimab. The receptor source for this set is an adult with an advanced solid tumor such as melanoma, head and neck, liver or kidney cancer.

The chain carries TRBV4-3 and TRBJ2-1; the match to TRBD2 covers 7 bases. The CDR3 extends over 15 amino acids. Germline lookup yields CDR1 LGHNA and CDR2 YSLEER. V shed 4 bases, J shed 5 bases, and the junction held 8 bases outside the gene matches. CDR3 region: CASSLTSAYHNEQFF. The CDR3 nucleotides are TGCGCCAGCAGCCTTACTAGCGCTTACCACAATGAGCAGTTCTTC.

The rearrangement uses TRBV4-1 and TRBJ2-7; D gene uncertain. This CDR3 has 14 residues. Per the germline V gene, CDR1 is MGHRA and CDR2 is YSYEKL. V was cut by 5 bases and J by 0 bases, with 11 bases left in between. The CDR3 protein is CASSSYSGSYEQYF. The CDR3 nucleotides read TGCGCCAGCAGCTCATACAGTGGCTCCTACGAGCAGTACTTC.

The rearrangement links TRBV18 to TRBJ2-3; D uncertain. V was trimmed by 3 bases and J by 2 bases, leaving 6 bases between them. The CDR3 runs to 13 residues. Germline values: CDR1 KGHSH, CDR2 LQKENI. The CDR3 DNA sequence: TGTGCCAGCTCACCCTTAAACACAGATACGCAGTATTTT. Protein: CASSPLNTDTQYF.

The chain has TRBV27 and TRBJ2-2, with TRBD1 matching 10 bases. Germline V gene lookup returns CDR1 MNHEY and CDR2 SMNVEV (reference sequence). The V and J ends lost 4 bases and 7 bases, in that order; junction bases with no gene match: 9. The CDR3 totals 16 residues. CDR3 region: CASSSTRQGAIGELFF. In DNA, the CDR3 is TGTGCCAGCAGTTCCACACGACAGGGGGCGATCGGGGAGCTGTTTTTT.

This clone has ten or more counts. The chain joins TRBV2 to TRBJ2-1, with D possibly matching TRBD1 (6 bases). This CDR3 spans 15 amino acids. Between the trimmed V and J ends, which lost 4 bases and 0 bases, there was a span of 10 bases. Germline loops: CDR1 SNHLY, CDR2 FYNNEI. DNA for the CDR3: TGTGCCAGCAGTGGAGGGGGAAGCTCCTACAATGAGCAGTTCTTC. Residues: CASSGGGSSYNEQFF.

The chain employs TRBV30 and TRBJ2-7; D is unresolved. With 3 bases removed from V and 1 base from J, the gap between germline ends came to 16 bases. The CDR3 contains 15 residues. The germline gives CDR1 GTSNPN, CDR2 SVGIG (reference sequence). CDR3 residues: CAWSPAWIESYEQYF. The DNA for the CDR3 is TGTGCCTGGAGCCCGGCCTGGATTGAGTCCTACGAGCAGTACTTC.

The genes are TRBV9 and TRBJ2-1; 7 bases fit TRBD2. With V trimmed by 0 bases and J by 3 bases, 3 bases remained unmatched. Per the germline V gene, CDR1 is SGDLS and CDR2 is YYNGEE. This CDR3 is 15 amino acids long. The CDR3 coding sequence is TGTGCCAGCAGCGTAGCGGGGGACTACTACAATGAGCAGTTCTTC. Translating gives CASSVAGDYYNEQFF.

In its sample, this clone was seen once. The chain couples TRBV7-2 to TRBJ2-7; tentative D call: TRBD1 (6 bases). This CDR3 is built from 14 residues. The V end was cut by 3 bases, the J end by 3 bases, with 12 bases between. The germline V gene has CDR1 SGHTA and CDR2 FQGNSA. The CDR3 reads CASSFRGQSYEQYF. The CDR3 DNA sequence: TGTGCCAGCAGCTTTAGAGGACAGAGCTACGAGCAGTACTTC.

Here the CDR3 DNA reads TGTGCCAGCAGCGTACCACGGAGTTCTTCACCCCTCCACTTT. Translating it yields CASSVPRSSSPLHF. J is TRBJ1-6 and V is TRBV9; D remains unclear. The CDR3 contains 14 residues. The germline gives CDR1 SGDLS, CDR2 YYNGEE. V dropped 1 base and J dropped 9 bases, with 11 bases sitting between them. Filled out from reference TRBV9 and TRBJ1-6, the complete variable domain reads DSGVTQTPKHLITATGQRVTLRCSPRSGDLSVYWYQQSLDQGLQFLIQYYNGEERAKGNILERFSAQQFPDLHSELNLSSLELGDSALYFCASSVPRSSSPLHFGNGTRLTVT.

The CDR3 protein is CASSLAGPLLGYEQYF. In DNA, the CDR3 is TGTGCCAGCAGCTTAGCCGGGCCATTGCTGGGCTACGAGCAGTACTTC. The chain carries TRBV5-4 and TRBJ2-7; D not resolved. CDR3 length equals 16 residues. Per the germline V gene, CDR1 is SGHNT and CDR2 is YYREEE (reference sequence). Trimming pared 2 bases from V and 3 bases from J, leaving 18 bases between.

Here the CDR3 reads CSVGAGASFDTQYF. In DNA, the CDR3 is TGCAGCGTTGGCGCGGGAGCGTCGTTTGATACGCAGTATTTT. This chain links TRBV29-1 with TRBJ2-3, with 7 bases aligning to TRBD2. This CDR3 spans 14 amino acids. Germline V CDR1 and CDR2: SQVTM, ANQGSEA. The junction had 10 bases not matched to a gene; V was cut back by 4 bases and J by 6 bases.

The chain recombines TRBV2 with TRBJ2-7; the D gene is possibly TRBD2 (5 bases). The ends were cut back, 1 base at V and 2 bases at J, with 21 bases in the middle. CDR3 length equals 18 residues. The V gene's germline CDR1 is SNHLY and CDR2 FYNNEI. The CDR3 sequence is CASSEGGYLRPRTYEQYF. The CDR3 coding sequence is TGTGCCAGCAGTGAAGGCGGGTATTTGAGACCGAGAACCTACGAGCAGTACTTC. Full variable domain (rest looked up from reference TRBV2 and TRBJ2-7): EPEVTQTPSHQVTQMGQEVILRCVPISNHLYFYWYRQILGQKVEFLVSFYNNEISEKSEIFDDQFSVERPDGSNFTLKIRSTKLEDSAMYFCASSEGGYLRPRTYEQYFGPGTRLTVT.

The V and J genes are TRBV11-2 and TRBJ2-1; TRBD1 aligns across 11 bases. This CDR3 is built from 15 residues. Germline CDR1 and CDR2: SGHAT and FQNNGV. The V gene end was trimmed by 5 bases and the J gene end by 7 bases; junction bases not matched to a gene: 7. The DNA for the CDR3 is TGTGCCAGCAGCCTCCGGGACAGGGGGGCTAATGAGCAGTTCTTC. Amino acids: CASSLRDRGANEQFF.

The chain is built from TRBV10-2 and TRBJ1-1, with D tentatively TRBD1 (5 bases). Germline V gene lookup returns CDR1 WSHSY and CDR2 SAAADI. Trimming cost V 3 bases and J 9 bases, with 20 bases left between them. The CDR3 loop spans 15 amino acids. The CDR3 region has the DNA TGCGCCAGCAGTGATTGGACAACGGACATTAAAAAAGCTTTCTTT. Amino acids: CASSDWTTDIKKAFF.